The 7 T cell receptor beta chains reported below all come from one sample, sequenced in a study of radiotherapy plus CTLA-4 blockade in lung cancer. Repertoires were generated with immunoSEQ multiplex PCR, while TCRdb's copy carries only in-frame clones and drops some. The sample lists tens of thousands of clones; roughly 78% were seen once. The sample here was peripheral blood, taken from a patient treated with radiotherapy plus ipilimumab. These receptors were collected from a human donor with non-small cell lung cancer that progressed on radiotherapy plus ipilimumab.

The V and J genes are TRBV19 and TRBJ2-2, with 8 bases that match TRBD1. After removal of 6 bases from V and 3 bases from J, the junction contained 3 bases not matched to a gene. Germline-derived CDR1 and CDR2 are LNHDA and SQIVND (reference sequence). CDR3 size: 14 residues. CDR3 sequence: CASRGQGDTGELFF. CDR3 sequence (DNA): TGTGCCAGTAGAGGACAGGGTGACACCGGGGAGCTGTTTTTT.

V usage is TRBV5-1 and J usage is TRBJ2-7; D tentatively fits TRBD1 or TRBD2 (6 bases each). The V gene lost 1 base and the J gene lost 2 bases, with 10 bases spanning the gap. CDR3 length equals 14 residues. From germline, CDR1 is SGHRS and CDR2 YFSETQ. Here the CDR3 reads CASSLTGAAYEQYF. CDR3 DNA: TGCGCCAGCAGCTTGACGGGGGCAGCCTACGAGCAGTACTTC.

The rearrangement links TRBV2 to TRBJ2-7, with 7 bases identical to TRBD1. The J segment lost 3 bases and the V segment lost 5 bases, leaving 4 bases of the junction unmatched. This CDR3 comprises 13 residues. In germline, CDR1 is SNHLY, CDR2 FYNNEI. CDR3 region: CASSLTGYYEQYF. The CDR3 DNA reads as TGTGCCAGCAGTTTGACAGGGTACTACGAGCAGTACTTC.

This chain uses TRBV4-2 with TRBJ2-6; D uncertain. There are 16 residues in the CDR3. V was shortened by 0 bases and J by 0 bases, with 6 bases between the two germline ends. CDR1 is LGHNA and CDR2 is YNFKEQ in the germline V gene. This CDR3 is CASSQDRSSGANVLTF. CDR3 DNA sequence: TGTGCCAGCAGCCAAGATCGCAGCTCTGGGGCCAACGTCCTGACTTTC.

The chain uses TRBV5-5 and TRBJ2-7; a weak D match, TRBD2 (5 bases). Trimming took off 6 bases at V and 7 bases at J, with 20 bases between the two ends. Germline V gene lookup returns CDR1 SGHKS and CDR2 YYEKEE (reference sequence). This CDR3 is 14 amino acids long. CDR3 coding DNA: TGTGCCAGCACTCAAATTAGGTCCGGGGTTGAGCAGTACTTC. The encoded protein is CASTQIRSGVEQYF.

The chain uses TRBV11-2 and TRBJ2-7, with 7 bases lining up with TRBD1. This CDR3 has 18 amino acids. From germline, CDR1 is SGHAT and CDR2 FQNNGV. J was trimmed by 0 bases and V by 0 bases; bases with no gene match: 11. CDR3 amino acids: CASSLDRATGTSSYEQYF. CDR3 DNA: TGTGCCAGCAGCTTAGATAGAGCGACAGGGACAAGCTCCTACGAGCAGTACTTC.

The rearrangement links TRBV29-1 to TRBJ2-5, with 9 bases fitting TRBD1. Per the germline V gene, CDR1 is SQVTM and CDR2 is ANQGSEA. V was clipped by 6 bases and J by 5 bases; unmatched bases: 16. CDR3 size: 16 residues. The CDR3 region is CSVVRWDRAGRETQYF. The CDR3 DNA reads TGCAGCGTGGTCAGGTGGGACAGGGCGGGCCGTGAGACCCAGTACTTC.